This T cell receptor beta chain was identified in a study of blood T cell repertoires in COVID-19 (dated by TCRdb to about 2020). Background on the whole study: Samples from collaborators originated in the United States, Italy and Spain and spanned both the acute and convalescent phases of COVID-19. The sample metadata nearly always contained a de-identified subject ID, COVID-19 status, age in years and sex. The repertoires were released in a freely available public database intended as a resource for research on the immune response to SARS-CoV-2. Subjects who had been exposed to COVID-19, were actively infected with it, or had recovered from it provided the deeply sampled blood TCRbeta repertoires that made up the dataset. HLA class I and class II types, where available, came from metadata supplied by the sample provider rather than from assay-based typing. The material from the prospective study consisted of cDNA or gDNA derived from T cells, B-cell-depleted T cells, or PBMCs. The samples were drawn from two sources: the first 160 participants of the ongoing ImmuneRACE study, and 950 to 1,500 subjects contributed by 6 global collaborators.

V is cut back by 5 bases and J by 4 bases, with 8 bases in the junction unmatched. CDR1 and CDR2, looked up from the germline V gene (reference sequence), are LGHDT and YNNKEL. From the cysteine up to the phenylalanine, the CDR3 has a length of 16 residues. Kept here is only the CDR3 DNA, which spans 48 bases and is read in frame from base 1. This clone was detected only once. This clone's antigen is unknown. No base quality information exists; no much larger clone differs at one position. TCRbeta CDR3 regions were amplified from genomic DNA by means of the immunoSEQ Assay, a bias-controlled multiplex PCR. Per the authors' processing: Nucleated cell counts per sample were estimated from amplification of reference gene primers within the assay. Sequence reads were collapsed and filtered to measure the absolute abundance of every unique TCRbeta CDR3 rearrangement. For each sample, productive Simpson clonality was calculated as the square root of Simpson's diversity index across productive rearrangements. TCRdb took this table from immuneACCESS and kept in-frame rearrangements with V and J called. Such tables lack part of the clones; where checked against another copy, unresolved V genes explain under half of the gap, and the rest is unexplained. D and trimming were read from the DNA, whereas the V and J calls and clone size are those reported in that table. The sample contains nearly 250,000 clones, about 82% of them found a single time. Clones ranked in the top ten supply roughly 1.9% of the sample.

The research as a whole found: How much clinical and demographic metadata was included differed by source and by participant, and the metadata was provided uncurated.

Participants in the prospective study were aged roughly 18 to 90 years, lived in 20 to 25 United States geographic areas, and enrolled through a virtual design. Cohort assignment in the prospective study relied on participant-reported clinical history from a screening survey and a study questionnaire. For ImmuneRACE Cohort 3, a participant was defined as recovered based on two consecutive negative NP/OP PCR tests, clearance by a healthcare professional, or resolution of symptoms. In the prospective study, mobile phlebotomists collected whole blood, serum and a nasopharyngeal or oropharyngeal swab from each participant. Participants in the prospective study had the option to provide additional blood draws and questionnaires over a roughly 2-month period. Blood samples from the prospective study were shipped frozen or at room temperature prior to DNA extraction.

Material for sequencing was PBMCs or T cells enriched from blood (not recorded which). The chain uses TRBV3-1 (or the pseudogene TRBV3-2) and TRBJ1-4; TRBD1 aligns with 9 central bases. The clonotype comes from a woman aged 50 to 60 who had recovered from COVID-19. The nucleotides are TGTGCCAGCAGCTTACAGGGGGCGACCCTTAATGAAAAACTGTTTTTT. Its translation is CASSLQGATLNEKLFF.